Listed below are T cell receptor beta chains from one sample, sequenced in a study of blood T cell repertoires in COVID-19. Sequencing was performed with immunoSEQ multiplex PCR; in TCRdb, only in-frame clones are kept and a portion is missing. This table holds more than 90,000 clones, approximately 87% found once. The sequenced sample consisted of peripheral blood. All receptors come from a man between 65 and 85 years old who had recovered from COVID-19. The CDR3 runs from the conserved cysteine through the conserved F or W. The order of the fields is J gene, clone size, D gene, V gene, CDR3 protein, CDR3 DNA. A D gene is named only where the DNA matches it firmly. The size field is filled for only some rows; it gives once, few, many or a size class.

TRBJ2-1,NA,NA,TRBV3-1/TRBV3-2,CASSDQGGQFF,TGTGCCAGCAGTGATCAGGGAGGTCAGTTCTTC
TRBJ2-2,NA,NA,TRBV2,CASRQDRGTGELFF,TGTGCCAGCAGGCAGGACAGAGGTACCGGGGAGCTGTTTTTT
TRBJ1-2,NA,NA,TRBV11-2,CASSFTGSYGYTF,TGTGCCAGCAGCTTCACAGGGAGCTATGGCTACACCTTC
TRBJ2-3,NA,NA,TRBV21-1,CASSSPRLAGGTDTQYF,TGTGCCAGCAGCAGCCCGAGACTAGCGGGGGGGACAGATACGCAGTATTTT
TRBJ1-2,NA,NA,TRBV18,CASSQQGNYGYTF,TGTGCCAGCTCGCAACAGGGAAACTATGGCTACACCTTC
TRBJ1-5,NA,NA,TRBV10-3,CAISDDSYQPQHF,TGTGCCATCAGTGATGACAGCTATCAGCCCCAGCATTTT
TRBJ1-5,NA,TRBD1,TRBV15,CATSSYDRVGNQPQHF,TGTGCCACCAGCAGCTACGACAGGGTTGGCAATCAGCCCCAGCATTTT
TRBJ2-1,NA,TRBD2,TRBV18,CASTKLAGARGEQFF,TGTGCCAGCACGAAGCTAGCGGGGGCCCGGGGGGAGCAGTTCTTC
TRBJ1-2,NA,TRBD1,TRBV6-6,CASSRPGQRQHGYTF,TGTGCCAGCAGTCGACCGGGACAGAGGCAACATGGCTACACCTTC
TRBJ2-1,NA,TRBD2,TRBV10-1,CASSVRPGTTCDNEQFF,TGCGCCAGCAGTGTTCGCCCGGGGACTACCTGCGACAATGAGCAGTTCTTC
TRBJ1-1,few,NA,TRBV11-2,CASSLDSNTEAFF,TGTGCCAGCAGCTTAGACAGTAACACTGAAGCTTTCTTT
TRBJ1-2,NA,NA,TRBV5-1,CASSLGQNSYGYTF,TGCGCCAGCAGCTTGGGACAAAATTCCTATGGCTACACCTTC
TRBJ1-6,NA,TRBD1,TRBV5-1,CASNDGQGDSPLHF,TGCGCCAGCAACGACGGACAGGGGGATTCACCCCTCCACTTT
TRBJ1-1,NA,NA,TRBV18,CASSGNRQGTGDEAFF,TGTGCCAGCTCGGGAAATAGGCAGGGAACGGGCGATGAAGCTTTCTTT
TRBJ2-2,NA,NA,TRBV24-1,CATSDLPGSGELFF,TGTGCCACCAGTGATCTACCAGGGTCCGGGGAGCTGTTTTTT
TRBJ2-1,NA,NA,TRBV28,CASSKPDFYNEQFF,TGTGCCAGCAGTAAACCGGACTTTTACAATGAGCAGTTCTTC
TRBJ1-5,NA,TRBD1,TRBV2,CASSERTGGRQPQHF,TGTGCCAGCAGTGAAAGGACAGGCGGACGTCAGCCCCAGCATTTT
TRBJ1-5,once,NA,TRBV2,CASSEGRGDQPQHF,TGTGCCAGCAGTGAGGGCAGGGGAGATCAGCCCCAGCATTTT
TRBJ2-1,NA,NA,TRBV4-3,CASSQDLVADNEQFF,TGCGCCAGCAGCCAAGATCTGGTAGCGGACAATGAGCAGTTCTTC
TRBJ1-3,medium-sized,TRBD1,TRBV6-5,CASSYRTGTRNTIYF,TGTGCCAGCAGTTACCGGACAGGGACCCGAAACACCATATATTTT
TRBJ2-7,NA,TRBD2,TRBV6-5,CASRRTSGSNEQYF,TGTGCCAGCAGGCGGACTAGCGGGAGCAACGAGCAGTACTTC
TRBJ1-1,NA,NA,TRBV18,CASSPQRNTEAFF,TGTGCCAGCTCACCACAGAGGAACACTGAAGCTTTCTTT
TRBJ2-2,NA,NA,TRBV5-1,CASSLLTVTGELFF,TGCGCCAGCAGCTTGCTGACTGTAACCGGGGAGCTGTTTTTT
TRBJ2-3,NA,NA,TRBV10-1,CASSRGTLTDTQYF,TGCGCCAGCAGCCGCGGGACTCTAACAGATACGCAGTATTTT
TRBJ2-7,NA,NA,TRBV6-5,CASSLTTLSYEQYF,TGTGCCAGCAGTCTTACGACATTATCCTACGAGCAGTACTTC
TRBJ1-2,NA,TRBD1,TRBV3-1/TRBV3-2,CASSLLQGARGYTF,TGTGCCAGCAGCCTACTTCAGGGGGCTCGCGGCTACACCTTC
TRBJ1-5,once,NA,TRBV7-2,CASSPTRGGDQPQHF,TGTGCCAGCAGCCCCACGCGGGGGGGCGATCAGCCCCAGCATTTT
TRBJ2-5,NA,NA,TRBV19,CASSIGTPGKETQYF,TGTGCCAGTAGTATAGGGACGCCGGGGAAAGAGACCCAGTACTTC
TRBJ2-1,NA,TRBD2,TRBV2,CASSHRTSGFYNEQFF,TGTGCCAGCAGTCATCGGACTAGCGGGTTCTACAATGAGCAGTTCTTC
TRBJ2-7,NA,NA,TRBV5-5,CASSLFSTEQYF,TGTGCCAGCAGCTTGTTCAGTACCGAGCAGTACTTC
TRBJ2-7,NA,TRBD2,TRBV2,CASATGTSGYEQYF,TGTGCCAGCGCAACCGGGACTAGCGGCTACGAGCAGTACTTC
TRBJ2-7,NA,NA,TRBV7-2,CASSSKSGVYEQYF,TGTGCCAGCAGCTCAAAGTCGGGGGTCTACGAGCAGTACTTC
TRBJ2-1,NA,NA,TRBV4-3,CASSRGGLSNEQFF,TGCGCCAGCAGCCGAGGGGGACTATCCAATGAGCAGTTCTTC
TRBJ1-1,NA,TRBD1,TRBV5-1,CASSPWGQGEAFF,TGCGCCAGCAGCCCATGGGGACAGGGTGAAGCTTTCTTT
TRBJ1-2,NA,NA,TRBV2,CASRPDVAGYTF,TGTGCCAGCAGGCCCGATGTAGCTGGCTACACCTTC
TRBJ1-5,once,NA,TRBV5-1,CASSLNQPQHF,TGCGCCAGCAGCCTAAATCAGCCCCAGCATTTT
TRBJ1-5,NA,NA,TRBV20-1,CSASWGREQPQHF,TGCAGTGCTAGTTGGGGCAGGGAACAGCCCCAGCATTTT